This T cell receptor beta chain was recorded in a study of blood T cells in healthy people across ages. Overall study context: In model experiments, template switching was able to capture about one barcoded beta molecule for every two T cells that were present. Study-wide results and limits: In the absence of known donor CMV status, changes in expanded clonotypes were possibly confounded.

Using a J-beta primer mix together with a sample-barcoded 5' primer, a second PCR was run for about 7 to 12 cycles. MiXCR, run by TCRdb on the 5' RACE reads, gives a single entry per CDR3 protein. Of approximately 900,000 distinct CDR3 sequences in the sample, roughly 29% were seen once. The CDR3 extends over 18 amino acids. Germline loops: CDR1 MNHEY, CDR2 SVGEGT. V lost 2 bases to trimming and J lost 7 bases, with 27 bases between them. Turning to this clonotype: Its target is not known. This clone may be a read error of a much larger clone one base away.

The sample also formed part of further work on T cells of mothers and their children.

The specimen was blood. This sequence joins TRBV6-2 or TRBV6-3 and TRBJ2-7; no firm D call. The TCR was taken from a woman aged 40 to 50 in good health. The CDR3 DNA reads as TGTGCCAGCAGTTACAGACTTGGGCTTCTTAGCTCCTACAATGAGCAGTACTTC. Its protein product is CASSYRLGLLSSYNEQYF.